This T cell receptor (beta chain) comes out of a study of siplizumab effects on memory and regulatory T cells. Whole-study findings and limits: Poor capture below about 10^-5 frequency left most alloreactive clones unmapped to unstimulated subsets.

Details on this clone: What it binds is not known. Additional DNA sequences in this sample encode the identical CDR3.

Clones were sequenced by immunoSEQ multiplex PCR, and TCRdb holds only the in-frame ones, with some missing. The repertoire consists of about 110,000 clones, with 92% occurring once and the leading ten covering about 0.78%. This receptor was identified in a human donor in good health. Sequencing was done on a sample of Tregs sorted from blood.

The CDR3, as DNA: TGTGCCAGCAGCTTTGGATGGGGGAATCAGCCCCAGCATTTT. Translated, it gives CASSFGWGNQPQHF. This chain joins TRBV7-2 and TRBJ1-5, with D tentatively TRBD1 (5 bases). The germline gives CDR1 SGHTA, CDR2 FQGNSA. This CDR3 is built from 14 residues. The ends were cut back, 3 bases at V and 4 bases at J, with 10 bases in the middle.